Listed here is a single TCR beta chain. Its specificity is unknown. Sequenced by immunoSEQ multiplex PCR; TCRdb stores in-frame clones only, minus some. This sample has about 79,000 clones, with about four fifths found just once. V dropped 0 bases and J dropped 2; count of bases not matched to a gene: 4. In germline, CDR1 is SGHTA, CDR2 FQGTGA. The CDR3 is made up of 16 amino acids. Autoimmune disease history or systemic immunosuppression barred patients. Blood sampling was done at baseline, cycle 4 day 1, and cycle 7 day 1. This sample was included in a study of OX40 agonist ivuxolimab in advanced cancers. Study overall: Patients treated during dose escalation were battling hepatocellular carcinoma, melanoma, renal cell or head and neck cancer. General study points: In the 0.1-3.0 mg/kg groups, partial responders showed among the lowest expansion.

The clonotype was recovered from an adult with an advanced solid tumor such as melanoma, head and neck, liver or kidney cancer. This sequence joins TRBV7-3 and TRBJ2-3; TRBD2 agrees at 8 bases. The sequences come from CD4+ or CD8+ T cells sorted from blood, collected in a trial of the OX40 agonist ivuxolimab. DNA of the CDR3: TGTGCCAGCAGCTTAACGTTCGGGGGGGCCACAGATACGCAGTATTTT. Its translation: CASSLTFGGATDTQYF.